Following are 18 T cell receptor beta chains from one sample sequenced in a study of response to subunit inactivated influenza vaccine. In TCRdb, the RT-PCR reads were re-called with MiXCR into one record per CDR3 protein. Of about 530,000 distinct CDR3 sequences listed, 10% to 15% were seen once; the top ten hold around 13%. This specimen was PBMCs from blood, taken 35 to 45 days after vaccination. The receptors stem from a man between 50 and 59 years old who received an inactivated influenza vaccine.

V and J are TRBV5-1 and TRBJ2-2; 7 bases align to TRBD1. The germline CDR1 and CDR2 sequences are SGHRS and YFSETQ. V was clipped by 2 bases and J by 3 bases; unmatched bases: 1. This CDR3 has 14 amino acids. The CDR3 loop is CASSFTGDTGELFF. For the CDR3, the DNA is TGCGCCAGCAGCTTCACAGGGGACACCGGGGAGCTGTTTTTT.

V and J are TRBV7-8 and TRBJ2-5, with 14 bases matching TRBD2. CDR3 length: 15 residues. The ends lost 5 bases at V and 5 bases at J; junction bases unmatched: 4. CDR1 and CDR2 (germline): SGHVS, FQNEAQ. In nucleotides, the CDR3 is TGTGCCAGCAGCCCATGGACTAGCGGGAGGGAGACCCAGTACTTC. It yields the protein CASSPWTSGRETQYF.

J is TRBJ2-1 and V is TRBV6-1; 10 bases line up with TRBD1. This CDR3 is 15 amino acids long. The trim removed 4 bases at V and 9 bases at J, leaving 9 bases unmatched. Germline CDR1 and CDR2: MNHNS and SASEGT. In DNA, the CDR3 is TGTGCCAGCAGTGCCCCACGACAGGGGGCGATTGAGCAGTTCTTC. It encodes CASSAPRQGAIEQFF.

This clonotype was seen ten or more times. This sequence joins TRBV28 and TRBJ2-7; a weak D match, TRBD1 (5 bases). Germline values: CDR1 MDHEN, CDR2 SYDVKM. The CDR3 totals 16 residues. V was clipped by 3 bases and J by 1 base, with 16 bases between them. The CDR3 reads CASSFTLQDLSYEQYF. The CDR3 DNA follows: TGTGCCAGCAGTTTTACCCTACAGGATTTGTCCTACGAGCAGTACTTC.

The chain uses TRBV27 and TRBJ1-6, with 11 positions matching TRBD1. The CDR3 covers 17 residues. The V gene's germline CDR1 is MNHEY and CDR2 SMNVEV (reference sequence). Trimming took 5 bases from V and 7 from J; bases not matched to a gene: 10. Here the CDR3 DNA reads TGTGCCAGCAGTCTCAGGACAGGGGGCTTCGGGAATTCACCCCTCCACTTT. Amino acids: CASSLRTGGFGNSPLHF.

This clonotype has a handful of counts. V usage is TRBV12-3 or TRBV12-4 and J usage is TRBJ1-3; D is possibly TRBD1 (5 bases). The CDR3 loop spans 14 amino acids. Trimming removed 3 bases from V and 3 bases from J, with 9 bases in between. The CDR3 here is CASSLGVGGNTIYF. The CDR3 DNA reads as TGTGCCAGCAGTTTGGGGGTCGGTGGAAACACCATATATTTT.

In DNA, the CDR3 is TGTGCCAGCAGCTTAGGTGACAGCTCTAGCACAGATACGCAGTATTTT. This encodes CASSLGDSSSTDTQYF. The gene calls are TRBV7-2 and TRBJ2-3, with D possibly being TRBD1 (5 bases). The germline V gene has CDR1 SGHTA and CDR2 FQGNSA. Trimming pared 1 base from V and 0 bases from J, leaving 11 bases between. The CDR3 loop spans 16 amino acids.

There are a few counts of this clonotype. The genes are TRBV20-1 and TRBJ2-1, with TRBD2 matching 8 bases. The CDR3 length is 15 residues. The germline CDR1 and CDR2 sequences are DFQATT and SNEGSKA (reference sequence). The trim removed 4 bases at V and 6 bases at J, leaving 11 bases unmatched. This chain's CDR3 is CSAMDRGGGLNEQFF. CDR3 nucleotide sequence: TGCAGTGCTATGGACCGGGGGGGAGGGCTCAATGAGCAGTTCTTC.

The chain uses TRBV27 and TRBJ1-6; tentatively, D is TRBD1 (5 bases). Germline values: CDR1 MNHEY, CDR2 SMNVEV (reference sequence). This CDR3 region has 16 residues. V was trimmed by 2 bases and J by 7 bases, leaving 15 bases between them. The DNA for the CDR3 is TGTGCCAGCAGTTTAGCCGGGGGAATAGTGAATTCACCCCTCCACTTT. This sequence encodes CASSLAGGIVNSPLHF.

This clonotype appeared a few times. The CDR3 DNA sequence: TGCAGTGCTAGAGATCCGGAGACCCAGTACTTC. Protein sequence: CSARDPETQYF. The rearrangement links TRBV20-1 to TRBJ2-5; unclear D gene. Germline values: CDR1 DFQATT, CDR2 SNEGSKA (reference sequence). This CDR3 is 11 amino acids long. V gave up 0 bases and J gave up 5 bases, with 4 bases separating them.

Only a few counts were recorded for this clonotype. This chain joins TRBV4-3 and TRBJ2-3; TRBD2 matches at 10 bases. Germline V gene data show CDR1 as LGHNA and CDR2 as YSLEER. This CDR3 is 16 amino acids long. V dropped 0 bases and J dropped 6; count of bases not matched to a gene: 6. The CDR3 is CASSQERLAGADTQYF. As DNA, the CDR3 is TGCGCCAGCAGCCAAGAACGGCTAGCGGGAGCGGATACGCAGTATTTT.

This clonotype showed up many times. The rearrangement uses TRBV7-2 and TRBJ2-2; 9 bases align to TRBD1. J lost 8 bases, V lost 4 bases, and 5 bases had no gene match. There are 14 residues in the CDR3. CDR1 and CDR2 (germline): SGHTA, FQGNSA. The CDR3 nucleotides are TGTGCCAGCAGCTCACAGGGGGCGAGAGGGGAGCTGTTTTTT. Protein sequence: CASSSQGARGELFF.

This clonotype showed up many times. V is TRBV6-2 or TRBV6-3 and J is TRBJ1-1; D gene unclear. V lost 0 bases and J lost 0, with 17 bases in between. There are 18 residues in the CDR3. The germline CDR1 and CDR2 sequences are MNHEY and SVGEGT. The CDR3 DNA sequence: TGTGCCAGCAGTTACTCGACTAGAGGGCGATCCATGAACACTGAAGCTTTCTTT. Protein sequence: CASSYSTRGRSMNTEAFF.

The V gene is TRBV10-3, the J gene TRBJ1-5; D not resolved. CDR3 size: 13 residues. Germline assignment: CDR1 ENHRY and CDR2 SYGVKD. V shed 6 bases and J shed 5 bases, with 11 bases lying between them. The CDR3 loop is CAISRRPDQPQHF. The CDR3 bases are TGTGCCATCAGCAGGAGGCCCGATCAGCCCCAGCATTTT.

The sample holds a few counts of this clonotype. The chain combines TRBV5-1 with TRBJ2-6; 11 nucleotides match TRBD1. Trimming cost V 3 bases and J 0 bases; bases outside gene matches: 5. Germline CDR1 reads SGHRS; CDR2 reads YFSETQ. The length of the CDR3 is 18 residues. The CDR3 loop reads CASSSGQGASSGANVLTF. The DNA of the CDR3 is TGCGCCAGCAGCTCTGGACAGGGGGCGAGCTCTGGGGCCAACGTCCTGACTTTC.

The V call is TRBV29-1, the J call TRBJ2-1, with 7 bases that match TRBD2. The CDR3 is 14 residues long. The V and J ends lost 7 bases and 0 bases, in that order; junction bases with no gene match: 6. Germline V CDR1 and CDR2: SQVTM, ANQGSEA. The CDR3 loop is CSGTGLLSYNEQFF. CDR3 DNA: TGCAGCGGGACGGGACTACTCTCCTACAATGAGCAGTTCTTC.

This clonotype was recorded at least ten times. The chain employs TRBV27 and TRBJ2-1, with 15 bases fitting TRBD2. Germline V CDR1 and CDR2: MNHEY, SMNVEV (reference sequence). V was clipped by 9 bases and J by 9 bases; unmatched bases: 3. This CDR3 has 13 amino acids. In DNA form, the CDR3 reads TGTGCCAGACCGGGACTAGCGGGAGGTGAGCAGTTCTTC. Amino acid sequence: CARPGLAGGEQFF.

This clonotype was observed a handful of times. J is TRBJ2-3 and V is TRBV10-3; 7 bases match TRBD1. The CDR3 extends over 15 amino acids. V lost 2 bases to trimming and J lost 3 bases; unmatched junction nucleotides: 5. Germline CDR1 ENHRY, CDR2 SYGVKD. The CDR3 loop is CAISERGQRTDTQYF. CDR3 DNA sequence: TGTGCCATCAGTGAGAGGGGGCAACGTACAGATACGCAGTATTTT.